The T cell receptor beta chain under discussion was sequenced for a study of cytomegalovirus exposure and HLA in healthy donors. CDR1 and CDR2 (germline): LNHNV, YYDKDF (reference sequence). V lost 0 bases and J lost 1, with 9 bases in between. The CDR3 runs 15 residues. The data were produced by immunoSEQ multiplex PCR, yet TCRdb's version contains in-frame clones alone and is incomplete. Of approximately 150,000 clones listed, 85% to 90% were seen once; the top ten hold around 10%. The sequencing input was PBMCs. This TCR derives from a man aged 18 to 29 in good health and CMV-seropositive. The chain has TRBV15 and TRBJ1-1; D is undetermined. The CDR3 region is CATSRDRAGNTEAFF. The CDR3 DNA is TGTGCCACCAGCAGAGATCGGGCGGGGAACACTGAAGCTTTCTTT.